Listed below are T cell receptor beta chains from one sample, sequenced in a study of T-cell memory formation after mild COVID-19. TCRdb processed the 5' RACE reads anew with MiXCR; each CDR3 protein has one entry. Of about 210,000 distinct CDR3 sequences detected, under 30% appear once; the ten largest clones hold about an eighth. The specimen sequenced was PBMCs or a T cell subset sorted from them (not recorded which). These receptors were collected from an adult woman who had mild COVID-19 (a few samples of this study predate the infection). Cell type and time point are not known. The CDR3 runs from the conserved cysteine through the conserved F or W. D genes are given only for firm matches. Size values are once, few and many counts, or a class for expanded clones, and some rows have none.

V	size	D	J	DNA	CDR3
TRBV7-8	NA	NA	TRBJ2-2	TGTGCCAGCAGCTTTTCCGGCGGGGCCGCCGGGGAGCTGTTTTTT	CASSFSGGAAGELFF
TRBV6-2/TRBV6-3	few	TRBD2	TRBJ2-6	TGTGCCAGCAGCTCCGGGGGGGCGGCTGGGGCCAACGTCCTGACTTTC	CASSSGGAAGANVLTF
TRBV7-2	few	TRBD1	TRBJ2-5	TGTGCCAGCAGCTCCCCATACGGGACAGGCCGGGGATACCAAGAGACCCAGTACTTC	CASSSPYGTGRGYQETQYF
TRBV12-3/TRBV12-4	few	NA	TRBJ2-3	TGTGCCAGCAGATTTTCAGATACGCAGTATTTT	CASRFSDTQYF
TRBV4-2	few	NA	TRBJ2-7	TGTGCCAGCAGCCAAGACGGGGGTTACTACGAGCAGTACTTC	CASSQDGGYYEQYF
TRBV4-1	NA	TRBD1	TRBJ2-4	TGCGCCAGCAGCCCTACGACAGGGACGACCAAAAACATTCAGTACTTC	CASSPTTGTTKNIQYF
TRBV29-1	few	TRBD2	TRBJ2-7	TGCAGCGTTGAAGGGACCGGGACTAGCGACTACGAGCAGTACTTC	CSVEGTGTSDYEQYF
TRBV12-3/TRBV12-4	NA	NA	TRBJ2-7	TGTGCCAGCAGTTTATCCGGGCAGGGACATTACGAGCAGTACTTC	CASSLSGQGHYEQYF
TRBV5-6	NA	NA	TRBJ1-2	TGTGCCAGCAGCTTGAATTCTCGGAACTATGGCTACACCTTC	CASSLNSRNYGYTF
TRBV2	NA	NA	TRBJ2-3	TGTGCCAGCAGTGATATCCCAGATACGCAGTATTTT	CASSDIPDTQYF
TRBV6-5	NA	TRBD2	TRBJ2-2	TGTGCCAGCAGTTACTGGGGGGGAGGGCAGGGAAGATCCGGGGAGCTGTTTTTT	CASSYWGGGQGRSGELFF
TRBV6-5	NA	TRBD1	TRBJ1-1	TGTGCCAGCAGCAGTTGGGACAGGGGGCAACCTGAAGCTTTCTTT	CASSSWDRGQPEAFF
TRBV14	NA	TRBD2	TRBJ2-1	TGTGCCAGCAGCCAAAACGCGGGGACTAGCGGGAGAAACTACAATGAGCAGTTCTTC	CASSQNAGTSGRNYNEQFF
TRBV9	NA	NA	TRBJ2-1	TGTGCCAGCAGCGTAGCTGGCAGGGGTTCCTACAATGAGCAGTTCTTC	CASSVAGRGSYNEQFF
TRBV12-3/TRBV12-4	NA	TRBD2	TRBJ2-1	TGTGCCAGCAGCCGTCTCCTAGCGGGGGGTCACAATGAGCAGTTCTTC	CASSRLLAGGHNEQFF
TRBV6-5	many	NA	TRBJ2-1	TGTGCCAGCAGTGAAGACTTCGCGGGGAGCTCCTACAATGAGCAGTTCTTC	CASSEDFAGSSYNEQFF
TRBV20-1	many	NA	TRBJ1-1	TGCAGTGCTAGGGGTGGAGTGAAGGGCGAAGCTTTCTTT	CSARGGVKGEAFF